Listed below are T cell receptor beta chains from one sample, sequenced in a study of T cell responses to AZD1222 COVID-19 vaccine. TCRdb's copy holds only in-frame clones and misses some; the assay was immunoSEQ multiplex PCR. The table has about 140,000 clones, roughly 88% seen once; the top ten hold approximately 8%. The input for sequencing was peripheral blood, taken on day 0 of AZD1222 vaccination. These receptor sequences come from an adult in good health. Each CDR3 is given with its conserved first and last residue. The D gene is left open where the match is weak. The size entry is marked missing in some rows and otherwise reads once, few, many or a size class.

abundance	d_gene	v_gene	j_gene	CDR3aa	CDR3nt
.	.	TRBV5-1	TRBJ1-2	CASSFRLGGHHGYTF	TGCGCCAGCAGCTTTCGTCTAGGGGGGCATCATGGCTACACCTTC
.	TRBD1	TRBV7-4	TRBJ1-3	CASSLPRQGLRSGNTIYF	TGTGCCAGCAGCTTACCCAGACAGGGTCTGAGATCTGGAAACACCATATATTTT
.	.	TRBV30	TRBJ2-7	CAWSVRDEQYF	TGTGCCTGGAGTGTGCGGGACGAGCAGTACTTC
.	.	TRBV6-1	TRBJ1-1	CASSEYKLNTEAFF	TGTGCCAGCAGTGAATACAAACTGAACACTGAAGCTTTCTTT
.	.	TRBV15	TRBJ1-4	CATSRDRAPNEKLFF	TGTGCCACCAGCAGAGACAGGGCACCTAATGAAAAACTGTTTTTT
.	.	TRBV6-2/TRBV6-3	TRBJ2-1	CASSYIGGLNNEQFF	TGTGCCAGCAGTTACATAGGAGGCTTAAACAATGAGCAGTTCTTC
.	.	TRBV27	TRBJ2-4	CASSLVGAGKNIQYF	TGTGCCAGCAGTTTAGTGGGGGCCGGCAAAAACATTCAGTACTTC
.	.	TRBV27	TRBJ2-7	CASSYSPAGIPYEQYF	TGTGCCAGCAGTTACTCTCCGGCAGGGATACCCTACGAGCAGTACTTC
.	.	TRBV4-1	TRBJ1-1	CASSQSGTLNTEAFF	TGCGCCAGCAGCCAGTCCGGGACTCTTAACACTGAAGCTTTCTTT
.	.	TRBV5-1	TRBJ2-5	CASKVDLETQYF	TGCGCCAGCAAGGTAGACCTCGAGACCCAGTACTTC
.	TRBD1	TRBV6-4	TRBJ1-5	CASRPQGAGQPQHF	TGTGCCAGCAGACCACAGGGGGCGGGCCAGCCCCAGCATTTT
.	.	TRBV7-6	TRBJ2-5	CASSLGPGIQETQYF	TGTGCCAGCAGCTTAGGTCCCGGGATCCAAGAGACCCAGTACTTC
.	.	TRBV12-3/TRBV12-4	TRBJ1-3	CASGGGNTIYF	TGTGCCAGCGGGGGAGGAAACACCATATATTTT
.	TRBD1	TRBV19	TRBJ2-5	CASSIVGTGVAQYF	TGTGCCAGTAGTATAGTGGGGACAGGAGTAGCCCAGTACTTC
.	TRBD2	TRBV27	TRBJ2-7	CASSPLGGRTYEQYF	TGTGCCAGCAGTCCCCTCGGCGGGAGGACCTACGAGCAGTACTTC
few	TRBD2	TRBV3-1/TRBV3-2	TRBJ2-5	CASSPLGLMKETQYF	TGTGCCAGCAGCCCCCTGGGACTAATGAAAGAGACCCAGTACTTC
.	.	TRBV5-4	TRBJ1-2	CASGRGAQGYTF	TGTGCCAGCGGGAGGGGGGCGCAAGGCTACACCTTC
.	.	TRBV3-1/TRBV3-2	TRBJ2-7	CASSQAGGNYEQYF	TGTGCCAGCAGCCAAGCTGGGGGGAACTACGAGCAGTACTTC
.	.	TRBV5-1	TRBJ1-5	CASSADRNQPQHF	TGCGCCAGCAGCGCGGACCGGAACCAGCCCCAGCATTTT
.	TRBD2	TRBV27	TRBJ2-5	CASSLGTSGIQETQYF	TGTGCCAGCAGTTTAGGGACTAGCGGGATACAAGAGACCCAGTACTTC
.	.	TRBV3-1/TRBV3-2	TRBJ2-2	CASSQAALGGDTGELFF	TGTGCCAGCAGCCAAGCCGCCTTAGGGGGAGACACCGGGGAGCTGTTTTTT
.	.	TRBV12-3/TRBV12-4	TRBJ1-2	CASSFTANYGYTF	TGTGCCAGCAGTTTTACCGCCAACTATGGCTACACCTTC
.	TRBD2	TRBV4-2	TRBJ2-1	CASSQDLGTSGNEQFF	TGTGCCAGCAGCCAAGATCTGGGGACTAGTGGTAATGAGCAGTTCTTC
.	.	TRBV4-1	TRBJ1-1	CASSQNLQRLQGKTEAFF	TGCGCCAGCAGCCAAAACCTACAGCGATTACAGGGCAAAACTGAAGCTTTCTTT
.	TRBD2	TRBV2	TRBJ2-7	CASTGTSGAQGQYF	TGTGCCAGCACCGGGACTAGCGGGGCCCAGGGGCAGTACTTC
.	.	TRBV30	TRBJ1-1	CASDSVGTEAFF	TGTGCGTCCGACAGTGTAGGGACTGAAGCTTTCTTT
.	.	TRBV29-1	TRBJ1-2	CSVAYLGRAGGYTF	TGCAGCGTTGCTTACCTAGGCAGGGCGGGAGGCTACACCTTC
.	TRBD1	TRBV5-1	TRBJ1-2	CASRKDRASYGYTF	TGCGCCAGCAGAAAGGACAGGGCCTCCTATGGCTACACCTTC
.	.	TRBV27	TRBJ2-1	CASSLSRGRLNYNEQFF	TGTGCCAGCAGTTTAAGCAGGGGCCGGTTAAATTACAATGAGCAGTTCTTC
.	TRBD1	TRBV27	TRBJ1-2	CASRAGTGGDYGYTF	TGTGCCAGCAGAGCGGGGACAGGGGGCGACTATGGCTACACCTTC
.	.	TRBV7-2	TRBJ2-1	CASSLPENNEQFF	TGTGCCAGCAGCTTACCCGAGAACAATGAGCAGTTCTTC
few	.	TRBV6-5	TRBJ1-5	CASSPAPSNQPQHF	TGTGCCAGCAGTCCTGCCCCCTCTAATCAGCCCCAGCATTTT
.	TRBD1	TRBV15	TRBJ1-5	CATSGGGQGLNQPQHF	TGTGCCACCAGCGGAGGGGGACAGGGCCTCAATCAGCCCCAGCATTTT
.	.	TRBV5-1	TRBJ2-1	CASSLGSESNEQFF	TGCGCCAGCAGCTTGGGATCGGAATCTAATGAGCAGTTCTTC
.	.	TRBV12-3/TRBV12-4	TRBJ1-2	CASSRDNYGYTF	TGTGCCAGCAGTCGGGACAACTATGGCTACACCTTC
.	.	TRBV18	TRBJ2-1	CASYGNEQFF	TGTGCCAGTTATGGGAATGAGCAGTTCTTC
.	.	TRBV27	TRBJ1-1	CASSLGGGRTEAFF	TGTGCCAGCAGTTTAGGGGGTGGGCGGACTGAAGCTTTCTTT
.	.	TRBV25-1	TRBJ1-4	CASSEGANEKLFF	TGTGCCAGCAGCGAGGGGGCTAATGAAAAACTGTTTTTT
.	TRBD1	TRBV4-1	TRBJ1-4	CASSLTQGANEKLFF	TGCGCCAGCAGCCTAACACAGGGGGCTAATGAAAAACTGTTTTTT
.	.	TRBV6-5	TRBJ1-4	CASLPYLRTNEKLFF	TGTGCCAGCCTCCCTTACTTGAGAACTAATGAAAAACTGTTTTTT